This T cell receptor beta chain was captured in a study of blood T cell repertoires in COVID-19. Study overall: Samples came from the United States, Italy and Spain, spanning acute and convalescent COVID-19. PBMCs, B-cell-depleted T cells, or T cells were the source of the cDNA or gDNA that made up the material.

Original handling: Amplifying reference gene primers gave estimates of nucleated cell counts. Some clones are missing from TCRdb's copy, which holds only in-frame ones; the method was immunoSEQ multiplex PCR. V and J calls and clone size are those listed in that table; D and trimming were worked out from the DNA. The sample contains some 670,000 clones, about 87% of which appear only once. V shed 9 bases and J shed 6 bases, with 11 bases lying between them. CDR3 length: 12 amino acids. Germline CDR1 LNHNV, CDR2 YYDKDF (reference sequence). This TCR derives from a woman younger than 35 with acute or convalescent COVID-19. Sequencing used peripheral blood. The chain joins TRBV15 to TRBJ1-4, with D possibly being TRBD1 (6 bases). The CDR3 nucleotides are TGTGCCACACAGGGTATTCATGAAAAACTGTTTTTT. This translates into CATQGIHEKLFF.